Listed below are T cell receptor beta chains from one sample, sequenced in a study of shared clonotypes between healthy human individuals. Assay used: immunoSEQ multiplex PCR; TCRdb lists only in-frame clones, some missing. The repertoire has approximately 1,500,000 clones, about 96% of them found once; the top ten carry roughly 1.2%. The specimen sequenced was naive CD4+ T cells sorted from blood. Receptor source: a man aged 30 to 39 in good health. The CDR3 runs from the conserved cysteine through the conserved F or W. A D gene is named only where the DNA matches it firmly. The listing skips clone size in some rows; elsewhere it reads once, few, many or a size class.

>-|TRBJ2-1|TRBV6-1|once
TGTGCCAGCAGTGCCCAGGTAGGATCCTACAATGAGCAGTTCTTC
CASSAQVGSYNEQFF
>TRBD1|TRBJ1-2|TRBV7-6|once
TGTGCCAGCAGCCCGACACCAACAGGGGGCTTCTCTTTTGGCTACACCTTC
CASSPTPTGGFSFGYTF
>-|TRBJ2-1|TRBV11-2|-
TGTGCCAGCAGCTTAATTCTAAATGAGCAGTTCTTC
CASSLILNEQFF
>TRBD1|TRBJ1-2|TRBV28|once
TGTGCCAGCAGTTTGGGACAGGCCTATGGCTACACCTTC
CASSLGQAYGYTF
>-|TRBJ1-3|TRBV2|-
TGTGCCAGCGGGTCCGGTGGAAACACCATATATTTT
CASGSGGNTIYF
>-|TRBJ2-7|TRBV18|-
TGTGCCAGCTCACCACAACGGCCAGGGGAGGACGAGCAGTACTTC
CASSPQRPGEDEQYF
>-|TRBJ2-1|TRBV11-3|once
TGTGCCAGCAGCTTAGGGGTTGGGTTTCAGTTCTTC
CASSLGVGFQFF
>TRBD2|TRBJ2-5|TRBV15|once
TGTGCCACCAGCAGACTAGCGGGGACCGTCCGGGGAACCCAGTACTTC
CATSRLAGTVRGTQYF
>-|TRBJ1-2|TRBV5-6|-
TGTGCCACTTCGGGACCCCGAACCAACTATGGCTACACCTTC
CATSGPRTNYGYTF
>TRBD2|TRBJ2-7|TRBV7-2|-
TGTGCCAGCAGCTTTAGCGGGAACACCTACGAGCAGTACTTC
CASSFSGNTYEQYF
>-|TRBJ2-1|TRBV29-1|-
TGCAGCGTTGTAAAAGGGGGGGGGCCGAGCTCCTACAATGAGCAGTTCTTC
CSVVKGGGPSSYNEQFF
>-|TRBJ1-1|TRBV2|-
TGTGCCAGCGAGCGCAGAAACACTGAAGCTTTCTTT
CASERRNTEAFF
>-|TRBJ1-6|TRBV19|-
TGTGCCAGTAGTATTCGTTCAGGGCAATCTTCACCCCTCCACTTT
CASSIRSGQSSPLHF
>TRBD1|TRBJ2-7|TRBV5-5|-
TGTGCCAGCAGCGCCTCCGGGACAGGGATCTACGAGCAGTACTTC
CASSASGTGIYEQYF
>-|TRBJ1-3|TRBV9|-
TGTGCCAGCAGCGTAGGAGGGACACCTACGTTGGACACCATATATTTT
CASSVGGTPTLDTIYF
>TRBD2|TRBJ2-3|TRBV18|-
TGTGCCAGCTCACCAAAGGCAGCGGGACCGGTTCCAGATACGCAGTATTTT
CASSPKAAGPVPDTQYF
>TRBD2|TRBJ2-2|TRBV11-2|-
TGTGCCAGCAGCTTAGCGGCTCGGCTAGCGGGATACACCGGGGAGCTGTTTTTT
CASSLAARLAGYTGELFF
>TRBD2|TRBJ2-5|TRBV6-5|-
TGTGCCAGCAGGAAACTAGCGGGAGGTCAAGAGACCCAGTACTTC
CASRKLAGGQETQYF
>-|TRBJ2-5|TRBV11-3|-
TGTGCCAGCAGCTTAGGTAACGGTGTCCACCGCCAAGAGACCCAGTACTTC
CASSLGNGVHRQETQYF
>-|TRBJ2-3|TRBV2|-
TGTGCCAGCAGTGAAGAGGTAGCGCCAGATACGCAGTATTTT
CASSEEVAPDTQYF